The 7 T cell receptor beta chains given below trace back to one sample, sequenced in a study of OX40 agonist ivuxolimab in advanced cancers. This table comes from immunoSEQ multiplex PCR, and its TCRdb copy is limited to in-frame clones, with some not included. The sample comprises around 36,000 clones, 70% to 85% of which are singletons, and 20% to 25% rests with the top ten. The sample here was CD4+ or CD8+ T cells sorted from blood, taken in a trial of the OX40 agonist ivuxolimab. The receptors originated from an adult with an advanced solid tumor such as melanoma, head and neck, liver or kidney cancer.

V gene TRBV30 combines with J gene TRBJ2-1, with 9 bases aligning to TRBD1. The trim removed 4 bases at V and 6 bases at J, leaving 10 bases unmatched. The CDR3 consists of 15 residues. Germline CDR1 and CDR2: GTSNPN and SVGIG (reference sequence). This chain's CDR3 is CAWNPSGQGGNEQFF. In nucleotides, the CDR3 is TGTGCCTGGAACCCATCGGGACAGGGCGGCAATGAGCAGTTCTTC.

V usage is TRBV5-4 and J usage is TRBJ2-5; 7 bases align to TRBD1. V lost 4 bases, J lost 2 bases, and 17 bases stayed unmatched. Germline V CDR1 and CDR2: SGHNT, YYREEE (reference sequence). The CDR3 has 18 residues. This CDR3 reads CASSLLSHILRGQETQYF. The CDR3 nucleotides are TGTGCCAGCAGCCTCCTCTCCCACATTCTCAGGGGGCAAGAGACCCAGTACTTC. The variable domain in full, completed from reference TRBV5-4 and TRBJ2-5, reads ETGVTQSPTHLIKTRGQQVTLRCSSQSGHNTVSWYQQALGQGPQFIFQYYREEENGRGNFPPRFSGLQFPNYSSELNVNALELDDSALYLCASSLLSHILRGQETQYFGPGTRLLVL.

The chain carries TRBV27 and TRBJ1-5, with D possibly matching TRBD1 (5 bases). This CDR3 contains 13 residues. V was cut by 3 bases and J by 7 bases, with 10 bases left in between. Germline assignment: CDR1 MNHEY and CDR2 SMNVEV (reference sequence). The CDR3 DNA reads as TGTGCCAGCAGTTTTGGAGGGGAACAGCCCCAGCATTTT. The encoded protein is CASSFGGEQPQHF.

The V gene is TRBV28, the J gene TRBJ2-5; 7 bases line up with TRBD1. The J call may be mistaken, given a closer DNA end match to TRBJ2-7. The CDR3 runs 17 residues. CDR1 and CDR2 from the germline V gene are MDHEN and SYDVKM. Here the CDR3 DNA reads TGTGCCAGCAGTCCGGTGCCCCCAGGGGGTAGCTCCTACGAGCAGTACTTC. Its protein product is CASSPVPPGGSSYEQYF.

The V call is TRBV28, the J call TRBJ1-1, with unresolved D. Germline V lookup: CDR1 MDHEN, CDR2 SYDVKM. This CDR3 contains 12 residues. As DNA, the CDR3 is TGTGGTTGTTATACGGGAGGGACTGAAGCTTTCTTT. Its protein product is CGCYTGGTEAFF. Based on the CDR3 plus reference TRBV28 and TRBJ1-1, the full variable domain is DVKVTQSSRYLVKRTGEKVFLECVQDMDHENMFWYRQDPGLGLRLIYFSYDVKMKEKGDIPEGYSVSREKKERFSLILESASTNQTSMYLCGCYTGGTEAFFGQGTRLTVV.

This clone is medium-sized in the sample. The same CDR3 arises from other DNA sequences in this sample as well. The chain's CDR3 is CASSFGGGELFF. CDR3 nucleotides: TGTGCCAGCAGCTTCGGGGGCGGGGAGCTGTTTTTT. The gene calls are TRBV7-6 and TRBJ2-2; D may be TRBD2 (6 bases). The CDR3 length is 12 residues. Deletions cut 3 bases from V and 7 bases from J, with 6 bases between. Germline lookup yields CDR1 SGHVS and CDR2 FNYEAQ.

The rearrangement links TRBV19 to TRBJ2-7; D call uncertain. From germline, CDR1 is LNHDA and CDR2 SQIVND (reference sequence). The length of the CDR3 is 13 residues. V lost 5 bases and J 1 base, leaving 9 bases between the germline ends. As DNA, the CDR3 is TGTGCCAGTAGTGTGGGCACTTCCTACGAGCAGTACTTC. It translates to CASSVGTSYEQYF.